This entry is about one TCR beta chain. Its antigen is not identified. The CDR3 spans 13 residues. CDR1 is MNHNS, CDR2 SASEGT, per germline. V was trimmed by 6 bases and J by 5 bases, leaving 13 bases between them. The data were obtained in a study of cytomegalovirus exposure and HLA in healthy donors. Amplification used 60 Vbeta primers and 13 Jbeta primers. The repertoire was sequenced with immunoSEQ multiplex PCR; TCRdb's copy has only in-frame clones and lacks some. Altogether more than 60,000 clones are present, roughly 82% being singletons, with the ten largest covering under 20%. Broader study findings: Apart from CMV serostatus, no immune exposure information was available. Reportedly, cytomegalovirus status was diagnosed with high sensitivity and specificity.

The V and J genes are TRBV6-1 and TRBJ2-5; no reliable D call. The sequencing sample was made of PBMCs. This receptor was taken from a man aged 70-80 years in good health and CMV-seropositive. The CDR3 coding sequence is TGTGCCAGCAGCGCAGGCGTCTGGGAGACCCAGTACTTC. It is translated as CASSAGVWETQYF.